This TCR beta chain is from a study of blood T cell repertoires in COVID-19. V was trimmed by 2 bases and J by 4 bases, leaving 9 bases between them. Germline lookup yields CDR1 SGHTA and CDR2 FQGTGA. The CDR3 has 14 residues. The table came from immunoSEQ multiplex PCR; TCRdb's copy has only in-frame clones and leaves some out. The sample lists about 210,000 clones; roughly 90% were seen once. The chain joins TRBV7-3 to TRBJ2-1, with a possible D match to TRBD1 (6 bases). The receptor was derived from a man aged 18 to 29 with acute COVID-19. Sequencing was carried out using PBMCs or T cells enriched from blood (not recorded which). For the CDR3, the DNA is TGTGCCAGCAGCTTAGAGGACAGATACAATGAGCAGTTCTTC. Its protein is CASSLEDRYNEQFF.